A single sample is the source of the 14 T cell receptor beta chains below, sequenced in a study of T-cell reconstitution after alpha-beta-depleted transplantation in children. Preparation of the TCRbeta library used unique molecular identifiers. MiXCR was run by TCRdb on the PCR reads, yielding one entry per CDR3 protein. This table holds about 360,000 distinct CDR3 sequences, roughly 15% found once. The specimen was PBMCs, collected from the stem cell graft. These receptors were collected from a human donor who donated a stem cell graft to a child with Fanconi anemia.

This rearrangement joins TRBV27 to TRBJ2-5; D possibly corresponds to TRBD1 (5 bases). The V gene's germline CDR1 is MNHEY and CDR2 SMNVEV (reference sequence). The CDR3 runs to 14 residues. Trimming shortened V by 3 bases and J by 0 bases, and 8 bases separated the two germline ends. The DNA of the CDR3 is TGTGCCAGCAGTTTTTCCAGGGACCAAGAGACCCAGTACTTC. Amino acids: CASSFSRDQETQYF.

The CDR3, as DNA: TGCGCCAGCAGAATAGACAGGGCAAACACCGGGGAGCTGTTTTTT. Amino acids: CASRIDRANTGELFF. The chain has TRBV5-1 and TRBJ2-2; 7 bases agree with TRBD1. The germline gives CDR1 SGHRS, CDR2 YFSETQ. Trimming removed 5 bases from V and 2 bases from J; junction bases left unmatched: 6. CDR3 length: 15 residues.

V and J are TRBV5-1 and TRBJ1-1; D not certain. In germline, CDR1 is SGHRS, CDR2 YFSETQ. V was cut by 0 bases and J by 10 bases, with 10 bases left in between. The CDR3 sequence is 12 residues long. The CDR3 nucleotides are TGCGCCAGCAGCTTGGAGTATGGGAGAGCTTTCTTT. It encodes CASSLEYGRAFF. Looking up the rest from reference TRBV5-1 and TRBJ1-1 gives the full variable domain: KAGVTQTPRYLIKTRGQQVTLSCSPISGHRSVSWYQQTPGQGLQFLFEYFSETQRNKGNFPGRFSGRQFSNSRSEMNVSTLELGDSALYLCASSLEYGRAFFGQGTRLTVV.

The chain is built from TRBV11-2 and TRBJ2-1; possible D gene TRBD2, 6 bases. CDR1 is SGHAT, CDR2 FQNNGV, per germline. The length of the CDR3 is 15 residues. V dropped 1 base and J dropped 8 bases, with 15 bases sitting between them. The DNA for the CDR3 is TGTGCCAGCAGCTTAGTAGGAGGGGTGACCCATGAGCAGTTCTTC. Protein sequence: CASSLVGGVTHEQFF. The full variable domain, rest sourced from reference TRBV11-2 and TRBJ2-1, is EAGVAQSPRYKIIEKRQSVAFWCNPISGHATLYWYQQILGQGPKLLIQFQNNGVVDDSQLPKDRFSAERLKGVDSTLKIQPAKLEDSAVYLCASSLVGGVTHEQFFGPGTRLTVL.

There are a few counts of this clonotype. This chain connects TRBV29-1 to TRBJ1-2; D perhaps matches TRBD1 (6 bases). Germline values: CDR1 SQVTM, CDR2 ANQGSEA. V dropped 4 bases and J dropped 4 bases, with 10 bases sitting between them. This CDR3 has 12 amino acids. The DNA of the CDR3 is TGCAGCGTTGGACAGGTCGGCTATGGCTACACCTTC. Encoded protein: CSVGQVGYGYTF. The full variable domain, with the rest looked up from reference TRBV29-1 and TRBJ1-2, is SAVISQKPSRDICQRGTSLTIQCQVDSQVTMMFWYRQQPGQSLTLIATANQGSEATYESGFVIDKFPISRPNLTFSTLTVSNMSPEDSSIYLCSVGQVGYGYTFGSGTRLTVV.

This clonotype showed up many times. The chain combines TRBV29-1 with TRBJ1-1; no definite D call. The ends were cut back, 4 bases at V and 1 base at J, with 13 bases in the middle. The germline V gene encodes CDR1 SQVTM and CDR2 ANQGSEA. The CDR3 is made up of 14 amino acids. CDR3 DNA: TGCAGCGTTGCTTATTCAGGAGGGAACACTGAAGCTTTCTTT. Its translation: CSVAYSGGNTEAFF.

The V gene is TRBV6-5, the J gene TRBJ1-2; possibly TRBD1 for D (5 bases). The length of the CDR3 is 15 residues. Trimming pared 0 bases from V and 1 base from J, leaving 9 bases between. Germline V CDR1 and CDR2: MNHEY, SVGAGI. This CDR3 reads CASSYSGPGNYGYTF. CDR3 nucleotide sequence: TGTGCCAGCAGTTACTCGGGACCGGGTAACTATGGCTACACCTTC.

This clonotype was detected only a few times. The rearrangement joins TRBV30 to TRBJ2-5; unclear D gene. The V end was cut by 0 bases, the J end by 3 bases, with 2 bases between. Germline V gives CDR1 GTSNPN, CDR2 SVGIG (reference sequence). This CDR3 comprises 11 residues. The CDR3 nucleotides read TGTGCCTGGAGTGTAAAAGAGACCCAGTACTTC. Protein sequence: CAWSVKETQYF.

The CDR3 DNA sequence: TGCGCCAGCAGCTTGGCAGGGACAGGGTCCGGGGCCAACGTCCTGACTTTC. Amino acids: CASSLAGTGSGANVLTF. The rearrangement joins TRBV5-1 to TRBJ2-6; 9 bases fit TRBD1. This CDR3 contains 17 residues. CDR1 is SGHRS and CDR2 is YFSETQ in the germline V gene. Trimming took 0 bases from V and 4 from J; bases not matched to a gene: 5. Variable domain in full (rest from reference TRBV5-1 and TRBJ2-6): KAGVTQTPRYLIKTRGQQVTLSCSPISGHRSVSWYQQTPGQGLQFLFEYFSETQRNKGNFPGRFSGRQFSNSRSEMNVSTLELGDSALYLCASSLAGTGSGANVLTFGAGSRLTVL.

The V and J genes are TRBV13 and TRBJ2-5, with D hard to call. This CDR3 contains 14 residues. Germline-derived CDR1 and CDR2 are PRHDT and FYEKMQ (reference sequence). The V gene lost 0 bases and the J gene lost 5 bases, with 10 bases spanning the gap. DNA of the CDR3: TGTGCCAGCAGCTTAGGCCAATATCGGGAGACCCAGTACTTC. This gives the protein CASSLGQYRETQYF.

This clonotype came up many times. The rearrangement joins TRBV5-5 to TRBJ1-2, with D tentatively TRBD1 (5 bases). The CDR3 is 14 amino acids. CDR1 SGHKS and CDR2 YYEKEE come from the germline V gene (reference sequence). Trimming took off 4 bases at V and 3 bases at J, with 13 bases between the two ends. The CDR3 reads CASSIFDSYYGYTF. The CDR3 nucleotides read TGTGCCAGCAGCATTTTCGACAGCTACTATGGCTACACCTTC.

The chain carries TRBV11-2 and TRBJ2-1, with 12 bases identical to TRBD2. CDR1 SGHAT and CDR2 FQNNGV come from the germline V gene. The J segment lost 0 bases and the V segment lost 6 bases, leaving 9 bases of the junction unmatched. The CDR3 sequence is 18 residues long. CDR3 region: CASSMPSGGAASYNEQFF. The CDR3 nucleotides are TGTGCCAGCAGTATGCCTAGCGGGGGGGCCGCCTCCTACAATGAGCAGTTCTTC. Variable domain in full (rest from reference TRBV11-2 and TRBJ2-1): EAGVAQSPRYKIIEKRQSVAFWCNPISGHATLYWYQQILGQGPKLLIQFQNNGVVDDSQLPKDRFSAERLKGVDSTLKIQPAKLEDSAVYLCASSMPSGGAASYNEQFFGPGTRLTVL.

For this clonotype: A read error may be the cause here, since a much bigger clone is one base away. CDR3 region: CASILWLGNQPQHF. The CDR3 nucleotides read TGTGCCAGCATCTTATGGTTGGGGAATCAGCCCCAGCATTTT. The chain has TRBV7-2 and TRBJ1-5, with unresolved D. The CDR3 spans 14 residues. CDR1 and CDR2 from the germline V gene are SGHTA and FQGNSA.

This clonotype occurred a few times. This chain links TRBV15 with TRBJ2-1; 10 bases match TRBD2. CDR3 length: 15 amino acids. V shed 2 bases, J shed 2 bases, and the junction held 0 bases outside the gene matches. Germline V CDR1 and CDR2: LNHNV, YYDKDF (reference sequence). The CDR3 DNA sequence: TGTGCCACCAGCAGAAGCGGGGGGGCCTACAATGAGCAGTTCTTC. Amino acid sequence: CATSRSGGAYNEQFF.